The present T cell receptor beta chain was sequenced within a study of blood T cell repertoires in COVID-19 (TCRdb year 2020). At the level of the whole study: The collaborator samples originated in the United States, Italy and Spain and spanned the acute and convalescent phases of COVID-19. A freely available public database, intended as a resource for researchers studying the immune response to SARS-CoV-2, is where the repertoires were released. HLA class I and class II types, where available, came from metadata supplied by the sample provider rather than from assay-based typing. The dataset comprised deeply sampled blood TCRbeta repertoires from subjects exposed to, actively infected with, or recovered from COVID-19. The material from the prospective study consisted of cDNA or gDNA derived from T cells, B-cell-depleted T cells, or PBMCs. Sample metadata almost always included a de-identified subject ID, COVID-19 status, age in years and sex. Samples came from the ongoing ImmuneRACE study (first 160 participants) plus 1,254 subjects from 6 global collaborators. The research as a whole found: How much clinical and demographic metadata was included differed by source and by participant, and the metadata was provided uncurated.

The immunoSEQ Assay, a bias-controlled multiplex PCR, was used to amplify TCRbeta CDR3 regions from genomic DNA. In the authors' own workflow: The number of nucleated cells in each sample was estimated by amplification of reference gene primers within the assay. Sequence reads were collapsed and filtered to measure the absolute abundance of every unique TCRbeta CDR3 rearrangement. For each sample, productive Simpson clonality was calculated as the square root of Simpson's diversity index across productive rearrangements. In TCRdb, the immuneACCESS table is reduced to in-frame sequences with V and J assigned. These tables do not hold every clone; where another copy was compared, an unresolved V gene accounts for under half, and the others remain unexplained. V, J and clone size reflect that table, while D and trimming were determined from the DNA. In this sample the table shows approximately 60,000 clones, around 73% of which occur a single time. Of the sample, approximately 15% is held by the ten largest clones.

Trimming leaves V shorter by 1 base and J shorter by 5 bases, with the junction holding 3 bases beyond the gene matches. From the germline V gene (reference sequence), CDR1 is SSHAT and CDR2 is FNYEAQ. From cysteine to phenylalanine, the CDR3 is 15 amino acids long. The entry retains the CDR3 DNA only, 45 bases that are in frame from base 1. A word on this clone: Its antigen is still unknown. Base qualities are not provided; no much larger clone lies one nucleotide away.

One collaborating source in Seattle enrolled patients while the patients were actively infected and followed the patients over time throughout the course of disease. Whole blood was collected in K2EDTA tubes by collaborating institutions according to the institutions' own protocols. For TCRbeta analysis, collaborator samples were shipped as frozen whole blood, as isolated PBMCs, or as DNA extracted from either sample type. Rearrangement joined TRBV7-7 to TRBJ2-2; the junction holds 8 bases that match TRBD2. The TCR comes from a man aged 55 to 69 with COVID-19, enrolled during active disease. Sequencing was carried out using peripheral blood. The CDR3 protein: CASSLGAGGTGELFF. At the DNA level, the sequence is TGTGCCAGCAGCTTAGGGGCGGGAGGAACCGGGGAGCTGTTTTTT.